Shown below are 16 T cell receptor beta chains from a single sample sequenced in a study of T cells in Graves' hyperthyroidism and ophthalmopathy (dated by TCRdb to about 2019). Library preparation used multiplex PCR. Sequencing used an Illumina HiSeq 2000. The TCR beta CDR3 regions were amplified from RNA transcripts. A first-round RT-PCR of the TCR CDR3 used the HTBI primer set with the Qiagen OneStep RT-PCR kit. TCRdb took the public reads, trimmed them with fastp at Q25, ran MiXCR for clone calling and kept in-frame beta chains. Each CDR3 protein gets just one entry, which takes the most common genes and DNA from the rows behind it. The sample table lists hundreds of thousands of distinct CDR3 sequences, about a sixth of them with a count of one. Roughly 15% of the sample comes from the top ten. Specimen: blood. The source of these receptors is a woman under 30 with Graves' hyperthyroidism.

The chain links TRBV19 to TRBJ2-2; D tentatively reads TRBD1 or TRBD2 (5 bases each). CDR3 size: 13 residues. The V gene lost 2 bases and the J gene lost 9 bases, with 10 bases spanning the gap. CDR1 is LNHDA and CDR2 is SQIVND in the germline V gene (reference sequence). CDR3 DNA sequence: TGTGCCAGTAGTATAACCGGGACCTGGGAGCTGTTTTTT. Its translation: CASSITGTWELFF.

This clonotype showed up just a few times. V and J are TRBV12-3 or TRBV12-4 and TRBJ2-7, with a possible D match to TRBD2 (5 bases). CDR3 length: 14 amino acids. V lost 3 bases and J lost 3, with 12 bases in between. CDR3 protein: CASSLEAGDYEQYF. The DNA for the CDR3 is TGTGCCAGCAGTTTGGAGGCAGGCGACTACGAGCAGTACTTC.

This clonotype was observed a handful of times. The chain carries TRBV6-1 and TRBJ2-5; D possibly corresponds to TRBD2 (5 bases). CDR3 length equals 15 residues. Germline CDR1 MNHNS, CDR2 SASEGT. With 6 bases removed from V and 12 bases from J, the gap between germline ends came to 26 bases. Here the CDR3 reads CASSPPGWLGQVEYF. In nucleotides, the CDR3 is TGTGCCAGCAGCCCCCCGGGATGGCTTGGGCAAGTAGAGTACTTC.

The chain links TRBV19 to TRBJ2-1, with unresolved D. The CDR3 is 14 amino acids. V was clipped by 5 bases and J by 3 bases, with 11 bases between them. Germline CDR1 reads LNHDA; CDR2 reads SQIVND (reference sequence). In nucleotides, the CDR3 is TGTGCCAGTAGTCGGTCGGCGGTCTACAATGAGCAGTTCTTC. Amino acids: CASSRSAVYNEQFF.

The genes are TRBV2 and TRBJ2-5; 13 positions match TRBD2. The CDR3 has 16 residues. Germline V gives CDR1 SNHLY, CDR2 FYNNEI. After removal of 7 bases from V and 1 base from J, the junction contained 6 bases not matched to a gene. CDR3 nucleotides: TGTGCCAGCACCCCACTAGCGGGAGGGGGCCAAGAGACCCAGTACTTC. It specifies CASTPLAGGGQETQYF.

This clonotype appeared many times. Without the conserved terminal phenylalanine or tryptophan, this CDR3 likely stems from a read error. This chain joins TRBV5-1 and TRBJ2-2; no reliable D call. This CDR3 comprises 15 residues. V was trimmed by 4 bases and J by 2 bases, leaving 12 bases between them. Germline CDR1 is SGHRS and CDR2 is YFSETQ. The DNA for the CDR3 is TGCGCCAGCAGCGGCGAGCTTACCAACACCGGGGAGCTGTTTGTT. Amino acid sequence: CASSGELTNTGELFV.

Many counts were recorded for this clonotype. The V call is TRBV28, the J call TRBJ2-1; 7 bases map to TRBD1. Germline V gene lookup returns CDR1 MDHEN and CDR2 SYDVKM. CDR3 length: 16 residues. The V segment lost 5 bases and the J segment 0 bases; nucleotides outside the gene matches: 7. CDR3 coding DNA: TGTGCCAGCAGTGCCCACAGGGGTAGCTCCTACAATGAGCAGTTCTTC. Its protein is CASSAHRGSSYNEQFF. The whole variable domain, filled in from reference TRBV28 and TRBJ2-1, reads DVKVTQSSRYLVKRTGEKVFLECVQDMDHENMFWYRQDPGLGLRLIYFSYDVKMKEKGDIPEGYSVSREKKERFSLILESASTNQTSMYLCASSAHRGSSYNEQFFGPGTRLTVL.

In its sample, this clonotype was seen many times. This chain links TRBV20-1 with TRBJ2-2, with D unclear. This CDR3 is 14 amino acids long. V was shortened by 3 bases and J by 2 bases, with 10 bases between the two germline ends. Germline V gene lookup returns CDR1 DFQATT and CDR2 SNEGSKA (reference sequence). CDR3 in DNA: TGCAGTGCTAGCGACTGGACCAACACCGGGGAGCTGTTTTTT. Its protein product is CSASDWTNTGELFF.

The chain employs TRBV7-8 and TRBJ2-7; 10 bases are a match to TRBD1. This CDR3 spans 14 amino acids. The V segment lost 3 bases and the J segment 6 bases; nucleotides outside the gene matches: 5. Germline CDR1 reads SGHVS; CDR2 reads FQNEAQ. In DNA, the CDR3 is TGTGCCAGCAGCTTTGACAGGGGGCTTGGCGAGCAGTACTTC. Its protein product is CASSFDRGLGEQYF.

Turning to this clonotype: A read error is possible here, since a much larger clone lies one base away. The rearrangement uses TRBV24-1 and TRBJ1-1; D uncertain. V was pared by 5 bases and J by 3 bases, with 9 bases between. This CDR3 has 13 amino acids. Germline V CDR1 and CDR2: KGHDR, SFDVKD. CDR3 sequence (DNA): TGTGCCACCAGTGGCTATATGGACACTGAAGCTTTCTTT. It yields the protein CATSGYMDTEAFF.

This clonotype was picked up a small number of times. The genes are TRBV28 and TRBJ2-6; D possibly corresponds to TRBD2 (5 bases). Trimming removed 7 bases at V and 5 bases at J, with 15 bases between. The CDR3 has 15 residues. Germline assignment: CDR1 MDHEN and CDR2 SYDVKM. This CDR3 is CASNPAGVRANVLTF. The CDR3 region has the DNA TGTGCCAGCAATCCCGCCGGGGTCCGGGCCAACGTCCTGACTTTC.

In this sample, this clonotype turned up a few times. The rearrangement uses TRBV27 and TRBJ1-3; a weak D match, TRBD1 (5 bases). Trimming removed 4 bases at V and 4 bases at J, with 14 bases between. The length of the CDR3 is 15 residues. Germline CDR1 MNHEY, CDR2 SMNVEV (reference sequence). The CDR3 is CASSWTLGAGNTIYF. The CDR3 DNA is TGTGCCAGCAGTTGGACTCTTGGGGCGGGAAACACCATATATTTT.

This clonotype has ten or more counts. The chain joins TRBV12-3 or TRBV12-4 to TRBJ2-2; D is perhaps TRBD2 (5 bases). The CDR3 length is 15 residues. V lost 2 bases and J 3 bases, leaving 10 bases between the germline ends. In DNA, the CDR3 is TGTGCCAGCAGTTTACGAGGGCTGGACACCGGGGAGCTGTTTTTT. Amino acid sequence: CASSLRGLDTGELFF.

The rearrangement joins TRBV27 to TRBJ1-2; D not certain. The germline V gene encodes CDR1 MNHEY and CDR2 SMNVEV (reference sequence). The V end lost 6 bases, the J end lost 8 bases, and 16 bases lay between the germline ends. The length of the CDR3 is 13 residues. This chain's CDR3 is CASRKASGQGYTF. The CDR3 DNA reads TGTGCCAGCAGAAAGGCCTCAGGTCAGGGCTACACCTTC.

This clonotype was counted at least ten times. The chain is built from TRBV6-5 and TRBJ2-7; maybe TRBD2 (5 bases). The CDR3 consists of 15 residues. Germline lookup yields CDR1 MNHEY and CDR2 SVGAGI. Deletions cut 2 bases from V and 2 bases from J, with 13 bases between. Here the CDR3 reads CASSYNRGRPYEQYF. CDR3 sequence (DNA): TGTGCCAGCAGTTACAATCGGGGTCGACCCTACGAGCAGTACTTC.

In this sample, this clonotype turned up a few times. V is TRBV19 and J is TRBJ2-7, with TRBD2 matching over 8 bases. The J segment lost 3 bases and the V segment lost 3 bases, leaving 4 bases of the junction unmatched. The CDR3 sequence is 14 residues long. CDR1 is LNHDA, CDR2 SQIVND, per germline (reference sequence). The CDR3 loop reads CASSIGRGNYEQYF. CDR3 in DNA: TGTGCCAGTAGTATCGGGAGGGGAAACTACGAGCAGTACTTC.